A selection of T cell receptor beta chains follows, all from one sample in a study of beta chain features in type 1 diabetes. The repertoire was sequenced with immunoSEQ multiplex PCR; TCRdb's copy has only in-frame clones and lacks some. The table records around 340,000 clones, about a tenth of them present only once. Specimen: central memory CD4+ T cells from blood. These receptors were obtained from a man under 40 with type 1 diabetes. Each CDR3 is given with its conserved first and last residue. The order of the fields is V gene, J gene, D gene, clone size, CDR3 DNA, CDR3 protein. A D gene is named only where the DNA matches it firmly. Size tells how often a clone was seen (once, few, many) or the class of an expanded clone, and some rows leave it out.

>TRBV6-5|TRBJ1-5|TRBD1|NA
TGTGCCAGCACCAAGACAGGGGGCGGTCAGCCCCAGCATTTT
CASTKTGGGQPQHF
>TRBV5-4|TRBJ2-3|TRBD1|few
TGTGCCAGCAGCCGCCGGGACAGGGGGTTTGGTAGAGCAGATACGCAGTATTTT
CASSRRDRGFGRADTQYF
>TRBV7-2|TRBJ1-1|NA|NA
TGTGCCAGCAGCCCGGCTGGGTCGTGGCTGAACACTGAAGCTTTCTTT
CASSPAGSWLNTEAFF
>TRBV6-5|TRBJ2-1|TRBD2|NA
TGTGCCAGCACTAACTCTGGGGGGGACAATGAGCAGTTCTTC
CASTNSGGDNEQFF
>TRBV7-2|TRBJ1-1|NA|NA
TGTGCCAGCAGCTTAGTGGGGGTAGAGACTGAAGCTTTCTTT
CASSLVGVETEAFF
>TRBV9|TRBJ1-4|TRBD1|many
TGTGCCAGCAGCGTAGGACAGGGAAGCGAAAAACTGTTTTTT
CASSVGQGSEKLFF
>TRBV15|TRBJ1-6|NA|NA
TGTGCCACCAGCAGGCTTACCGGGACAAAGGATTCACCCCTCCACTTT
CATSRLTGTKDSPLHF
>TRBV7-9|TRBJ2-3|TRBD1|few
TGTGCCAGCAGCTTTACAGGGGTAGTGAATACGCAGTATTTT
CASSFTGVVNTQYF
>TRBV18|TRBJ2-5|NA|few
TGTGCCAGCTCACCACCGGCGGGGTGGACCCAGTACTTC
CASSPPAGWTQYF
>TRBV6-6|TRBJ2-1|NA|NA
TGTGCCAGCAGTAACAGAGGACAGTTCTACAATGAGCAGTTCTTC
CASSNRGQFYNEQFF
>TRBV5-8|TRBJ2-4|TRBD1|NA
TGTGCCAGCAGCTTGGGACAGGGGGCGGCTCTAAACATTCAGTACTTC
CASSLGQGAALNIQYF
>TRBV29-1|TRBJ2-5|NA|few
TGCAGCGTTGACCCCCTCCAAGAGACCCAGTACTTC
CSVDPLQETQYF
>TRBV7-9|TRBJ2-3|NA|NA
TGTGCCAGCAGCTCCACGAGCTTGGGCACAGATACGCAGTATTTT
CASSSTSLGTDTQYF
>TRBV23-1|TRBJ1-6|NA|NA
TGCGCCAGCAGTCAATCGTCCGAAGGGGATCACTCCTATAATTCACCCCTCCACTTT
CASSQSSEGDHSYNSPLHF
>TRBV19|TRBJ1-2|NA|few
TGTGCCAGTATCGACAGGAACTATGGCTACACCTTC
CASIDRNYGYTF
>TRBV7-2|TRBJ2-1|TRBD2|few
TGTGCCAGCAGCCGCGGGGCGGGGGGTTACAATGAGCAGTTCTTC
CASSRGAGGYNEQFF
>TRBV5-1|TRBJ1-4|TRBD1|NA
TGCGCCAGCAGCCCCGGACAGGGACTTGGTGAAAAACTGTTTTTT
CASSPGQGLGEKLFF
>TRBV7-9|TRBJ2-1|NA|few
TGTGCCAGCAGCTTAGGAGTGGCGGGGTCCGATGAGCAGTTCTTC
CASSLGVAGSDEQFF
>TRBV7-8|TRBJ2-2|TRBD1|few
TGTGCCAGCAGCCCTTCCCGGGACAGACGCCCCGGGGAGCTGTTTTTT
CASSPSRDRRPGELFF
>TRBV18|TRBJ2-3|TRBD2|NA
TGTGCCAGCTCGTCTAGCGGGGGGCGCACAGATACGCAGTATTTT
CASSSSGGRTDTQYF
>TRBV7-9|TRBJ2-5|NA|many
TGTGCCAGCAGCAATGGACGGCTCCAAGAGACCCAGTACTTC
CASSNGRLQETQYF
>TRBV5-8|TRBJ2-1|TRBD2|few
TGTGCCAGCAGCTTGTTAGCGGGGGAGCAGTTCTTC
CASSLLAGEQFF
>TRBV5-1|TRBJ1-3|NA|NA
TGCGCCAGCAGCTTGGAACCGGGCCGCTCTGGAAACACCATATATTTT
CASSLEPGRSGNTIYF
>TRBV18|TRBJ2-7|NA|once
TGTGCCAGCTCCCAATCACAGGTGAGGGAGCAGTACTTC
CASSQSQVREQYF
>TRBV7-2|TRBJ1-2|NA|NA
TGTGCCAGCACCCCTTTATGGGCCCCCTATGGCTACACCTTC
CASTPLWAPYGYTF
>TRBV10-3|TRBJ1-2|NA|few
TGTGCCAGCGGGCGGGAGAGCGGCTACACCTTC
CASGRESGYTF
>TRBV23-1|TRBJ1-1|TRBD1|NA
TGCGCCAGCAGTCAAGAAGTCAGGGGGCGGGAGTTGAACACTGAAGCTTTCTTT
CASSQEVRGRELNTEAFF
>TRBV10-3|TRBJ1-6|TRBD1|NA
TGTGCCATCAGCTCGGGACAGGGGGCCTTTAATTCACCCCTCCACTTT
CAISSGQGAFNSPLHF
>TRBV27|TRBJ1-4|NA|NA
TGTGCCAGCAGTTTATCGCGGGGGCACGATGAAAAACTGTTTTTT
CASSLSRGHDEKLFF
>TRBV7-2|TRBJ2-1|TRBD1|NA
TGTGCCAGCAGCTTAGTTTCGACAGGGGGCATCGATGAGCAGTTCTTC
CASSLVSTGGIDEQFF
>TRBV28|TRBJ1-5|NA|few
TGTGCCAGCAGCGAAGGACGGAGCAATCAGCCCCAGCATTTT
CASSEGRSNQPQHF
>TRBV27|TRBJ1-2|NA|NA
TGTGCCAGCAGGTCGGGGCACTATGGCTACACCTTC
CASRSGHYGYTF
>TRBV5-4|TRBJ2-7|TRBD1|few
TGTGCCAGCAGCGCTGACAGGGTCTACGAGCAGTACTTC
CASSADRVYEQYF
>TRBV7-8|TRBJ2-3|NA|NA
TGTGCCAGCAGCTTAGTACCGGGAAGAGAGGCAGATACGCAGTATTTT
CASSLVPGREADTQYF
>TRBV7-2|TRBJ1-2|NA|few
TGTGCCAGCAGCTTAGCGGGAGGAGGCAACTATGGCTACACCTTC
CASSLAGGGNYGYTF
>TRBV6-5|TRBJ1-1|NA|NA
TGTGCCAGCAGTTACGAGAGAGCTTTCTTT
CASSYERAFF
>TRBV5-1|TRBJ1-2|NA|few
TGCGCCAGCAGCTTGCGGCCAACAGACTCCTATGGCTACACCTTC
CASSLRPTDSYGYTF
>TRBV4-1|TRBJ1-2|TRBD1|NA
TGCGCCAGCAGCCTAGCTGGACAGGGGGTAGAAGACTATGGCTACACCTTC
CASSLAGQGVEDYGYTF
>TRBV11-3|TRBJ2-7|TRBD2|NA
TGTGCCAGCAGCACCGGGGGGAATGCCTACGAGCAGTACTTC
CASSTGGNAYEQYF
>TRBV7-9|TRBJ1-2|NA|NA
TGTGCCAGCAGCCCCCCGGGGGCCTCTAACTATGGCTACACCTTC
CASSPPGASNYGYTF
>TRBV10-3|TRBJ2-3|TRBD2|few
TGTGCCATCAGTGGAGGCTCCGGGACTAGCGGGGGGGCAGATACGCAGTATTTT
CAISGGSGTSGGADTQYF
>TRBV7-2|TRBJ1-5|NA|few
TGTGCCAGCAGCTTAGCGTTAAGCAATCAGCCCCAGCATTTT
CASSLALSNQPQHF
>TRBV7-6|TRBJ2-7|TRBD1|NA
TGTGCCAGCAGCTTAGATCTCGCACAGGGGGTCTTCTACGAGCAGTACTTC
CASSLDLAQGVFYEQYF
>TRBV7-9|TRBJ2-5|NA|few
TGTGCCAGCAGCTTAGTACTAGCCGGGGAGACCCAGTACTTC
CASSLVLAGETQYF
>TRBV5-8|TRBJ1-1|TRBD1|NA
TGTGCCAGCAGCTTCGACAGGGGCGGGACTGAAGCTTTCTTT
CASSFDRGGTEAFF
>TRBV28|TRBJ2-3|NA|few
TGTGCCAGCACGGGCCAGGTCTTAGATACGCAGTATTTT
CASTGQVLDTQYF
>TRBV15|TRBJ1-4|NA|few
TGTGCCACGAGGCCTATAGGGGAAAAACTGTTTTTT
CATRPIGEKLFF
>TRBV6-5|TRBJ2-4|NA|NA
TGTGCCAGCAGTTACGGGGGGCCAAAAAACATTCAGTACTTC
CASSYGGPKNIQYF
>TRBV6-1|TRBJ2-3|NA|few
TGTGCCAGCAGTGAGACAAGGGATACGCAGTATTTT
CASSETRDTQYF
>TRBV14|TRBJ2-5|NA|NA
TGTGCCAGCAGCCCCTCTCCCGAAGAGACCCAGTACTTC
CASSPSPEETQYF
>TRBV6-1|TRBJ2-2|NA|few
TGTGCCGGAAGGGGGACAACTAACACCGGGGAGCTGTTTTTT
CAGRGTTNTGELFF
>TRBV10-3|TRBJ2-5|NA|few
TGTGCCATCTGGGCGGGGCCGCGAGAGACCCAGTACTTC
CAIWAGPRETQYF
>TRBV5-1|TRBJ1-2|NA|NA
TGCGCCAGCACCCGAATTGACAGAGATGGCTACACCTTC
CASTRIDRDGYTF
>TRBV11-2|TRBJ2-5|NA|NA
TGTGCCAGCAGCTTTGGGGTAGGGGAGACCCAGTACTTC
CASSFGVGETQYF
>TRBV7-2|TRBJ1-1|NA|few
TGTGCCAGCAGCCTAAGATGGGCTCAAACGGGCACTGAAGCTTTCTTT
CASSLRWAQTGTEAFF
>TRBV18|TRBJ2-7|TRBD1|NA
TGTGCCAGCTCACCTAGACAGGGAACCTACGAGCAGTACTTC
CASSPRQGTYEQYF
>TRBV28|TRBJ2-7|NA|NA
TGTGCCAGCAATCAAGCAGGTTACGAGCAGTACTTC
CASNQAGYEQYF
>TRBV30|TRBJ2-3|NA|few
TGTGCCTGGAGCAACCTTGACTCGGGTACGCAGTATTTT
CAWSNLDSGTQYF